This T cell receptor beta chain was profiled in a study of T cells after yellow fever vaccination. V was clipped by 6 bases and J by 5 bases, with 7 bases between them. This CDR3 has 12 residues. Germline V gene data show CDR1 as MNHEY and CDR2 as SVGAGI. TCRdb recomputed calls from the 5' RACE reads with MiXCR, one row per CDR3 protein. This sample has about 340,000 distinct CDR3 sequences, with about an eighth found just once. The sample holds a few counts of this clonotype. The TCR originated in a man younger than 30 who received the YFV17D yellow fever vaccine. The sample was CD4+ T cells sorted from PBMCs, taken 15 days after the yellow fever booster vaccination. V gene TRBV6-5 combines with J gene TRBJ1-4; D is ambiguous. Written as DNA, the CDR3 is TGTGCCAGCAGGACGGGAAATGAAAAACTGTTTTTT. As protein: CASRTGNEKLFF.